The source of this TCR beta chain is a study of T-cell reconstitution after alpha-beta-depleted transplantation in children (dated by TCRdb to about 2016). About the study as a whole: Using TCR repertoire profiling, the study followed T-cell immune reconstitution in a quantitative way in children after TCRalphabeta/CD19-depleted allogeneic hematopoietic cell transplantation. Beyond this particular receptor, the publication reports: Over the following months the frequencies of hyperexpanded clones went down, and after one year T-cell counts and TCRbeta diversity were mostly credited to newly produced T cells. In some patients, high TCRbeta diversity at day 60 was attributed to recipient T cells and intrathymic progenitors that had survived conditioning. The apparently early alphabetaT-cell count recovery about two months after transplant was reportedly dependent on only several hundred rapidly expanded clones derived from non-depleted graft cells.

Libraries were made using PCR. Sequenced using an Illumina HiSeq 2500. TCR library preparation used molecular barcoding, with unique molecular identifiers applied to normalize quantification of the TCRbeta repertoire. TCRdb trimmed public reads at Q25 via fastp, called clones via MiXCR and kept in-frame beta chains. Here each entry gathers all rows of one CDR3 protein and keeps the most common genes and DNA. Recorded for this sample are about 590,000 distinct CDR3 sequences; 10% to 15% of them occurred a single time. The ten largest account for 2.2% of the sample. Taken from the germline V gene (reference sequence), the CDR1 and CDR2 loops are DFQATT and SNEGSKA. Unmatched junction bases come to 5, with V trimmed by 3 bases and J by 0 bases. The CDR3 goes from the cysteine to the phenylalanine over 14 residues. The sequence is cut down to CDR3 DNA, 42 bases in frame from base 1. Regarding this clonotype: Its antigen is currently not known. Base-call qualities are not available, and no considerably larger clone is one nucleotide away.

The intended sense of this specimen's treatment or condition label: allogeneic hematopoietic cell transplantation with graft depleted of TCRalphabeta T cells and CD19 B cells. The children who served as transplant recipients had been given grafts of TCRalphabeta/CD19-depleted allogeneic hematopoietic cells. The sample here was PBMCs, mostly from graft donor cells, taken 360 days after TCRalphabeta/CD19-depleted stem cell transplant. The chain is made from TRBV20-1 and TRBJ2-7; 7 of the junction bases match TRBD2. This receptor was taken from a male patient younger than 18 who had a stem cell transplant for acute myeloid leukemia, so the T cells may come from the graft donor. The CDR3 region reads CSASDPGGSYEQYF. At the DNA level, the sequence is TGCAGTGCTAGTGACCCGGGAGGCTCCTACGAGCAGTACTTC.